A selection of T cell receptor beta chains follows, all from one sample in a study of control samples from healthy donors and cancer patients. TCRdb's copy holds only in-frame clones and misses some; the assay was immunoSEQ multiplex PCR. The sample carries approximately 130,000 clones, around 87% recorded once. Sample: blood. Every receptor here comes from a man aged 60-69 years in good health. Each CDR3 is given with its conserved first and last residue. Fields, in order: D gene, J gene, V gene, clone size, CDR3 protein, CDR3 DNA. D genes are given only for firm matches. Some rows mark clone size as missing; the rest say once, few, many or name a class of expanded clone.

.,TRBJ1-2,TRBV19,.,CASSPTRGYGYTF,TGTGCCAGTAGCCCTACCCGCGGGTATGGCTACACCTTC
.,TRBJ2-3,TRBV19,.,CASSIRSGGGFTDTQYF,TGTGCCAGTAGTATCCGGAGCGGCGGGGGCTTTACAGATACGCAGTATTTT
.,TRBJ1-5,TRBV20-1,.,CSASVGQNQPQHF,TGCAGTGCTAGTGTAGGACAGAATCAGCCCCAGCATTTT
.,TRBJ1-1,TRBV5-1,.,CASSYNVGTEAFF,TGCGCCAGCAGCTATAATGTAGGCACTGAAGCTTTCTTT
TRBD1,TRBJ1-2,TRBV5-4,.,CASSLAYGLTGGGYTF,TGTGCCAGCAGCTTGGCCTATGGGTTGACAGGGGGAGGCTACACCTTC
.,TRBJ2-6,TRBV19,.,CASSIGGTPSGANVLTF,TGTGCCAGTAGTATTGGGGGGACACCATCTGGGGCCAACGTCCTGACTTTC
TRBD1,TRBJ1-2,TRBV7-9,.,CASIGQGFNYGYTF,TGTGCCAGCATTGGACAGGGCTTTAACTATGGCTACACCTTC
.,TRBJ2-5,TRBV7-9,.,CASSRGGPPETQYF,TGTGCCAGCAGCCGTGGCGGGCCCCCCGAGACCCAGTACTTC
.,TRBJ2-7,TRBV7-2,.,CASVSAPGTLYEQYF,TGTGCCAGCGTTTCCGCCCCAGGAACTCTATACGAGCAGTACTTC
.,TRBJ1-3,TRBV6-5,.,CASSPRGNTIYF,TGTGCCAGCAGCCCACGGGGAAACACCATATATTTT
.,TRBJ2-2,TRBV24-1,once,CATSDSKRGGTGELFF,TGTGCCACCAGTGACTCCAAGAGGGGAGGCACCGGGGAGCTGTTTTTT
TRBD2,TRBJ2-1,TRBV3-1/TRBV3-2,.,CASSHRAGGHNEQFF,TGTGCCAGCAGCCATAGAGCGGGGGGGCACAATGAGCAGTTCTTC
.,TRBJ2-2,TRBV7-4,.,CASSLDSIIGSFIRNTGELFF,TGTGCCAGCAGCTTAGATTCGATTATTGGCAGCTTTATCCGTAACACCGGGGAGCTGTTTTTT
TRBD1,TRBJ2-5,TRBV28,once,CASSPNPGTGPYQETQYF,TGTGCCAGCAGTCCCAACCCCGGGACAGGGCCCTACCAAGAGACCCAGTACTTC
.,TRBJ1-2,TRBV6-2/TRBV6-3,.,CASSYAGRLNYGYTF,TGTGCCAGCAGTTACGCAGGACGATTAAACTATGGCTACACCTTC
.,TRBJ1-1,TRBV27,.,CASRELGVNTEAFF,TGTGCCAGCAGGGAGTTGGGGGTGAACACTGAAGCTTTCTTT
.,TRBJ1-4,TRBV11-2,.,CASSLDINEKLFF,TGTGCCAGCAGCCTGGACATTAATGAAAAACTGTTTTTT
.,TRBJ2-6,TRBV5-5,.,CASSLEAPGGANVLTF,TGTGCCAGCAGCTTGGAGGCGCCGGGAGGGGCCAACGTCCTGACTTTC
TRBD1,TRBJ2-6,TRBV6-1,.,CASSDPDRLWAGANVLTF,TGTGCCAGCAGTGACCCGGACAGGTTGTGGGCTGGGGCCAACGTCCTGACTTTC
.,TRBJ1-6,TRBV6-5,.,CASLPSVGYNSPLHF,TGTGCCAGCTTGCCCAGTGTCGGCTATAATTCACCCCTCCACTTT
TRBD2,TRBJ2-5,TRBV6-1,.,CASSDGVLAAYQETQYF,TGTGCCAGCAGTGACGGGGTACTAGCGGCATACCAAGAGACCCAGTACTTC